One sample yielded the 4 T cell receptor beta chains listed below, sequenced in a study of T cell responses to AZD1222 COVID-19 vaccine. The data were produced by immunoSEQ multiplex PCR, yet TCRdb's version contains in-frame clones alone and is incomplete. In the table there are 110,000 or so clones, about 88% of which are singletons. The input for sequencing was peripheral blood, taken 28 days after the second AZD1222 dose. The source of these receptors is an adult who received the AZD1222 COVID-19 vaccine.

The chain is built from TRBV4-3 and TRBJ2-7, with a tentative D call TRBD1 (6 bases). Trimming stripped 3 bases from V and 6 bases from J, with 9 bases between. CDR1 is LGHNA, CDR2 YSLEER, per germline. The CDR3 totals 12 residues. This chain's CDR3 is CASSQVTGEQYF. The CDR3 DNA is TGCGCCAGCAGCCAGGTGACAGGCGAGCAGTACTTC.

The chain employs TRBV27 and TRBJ2-3; D may be TRBD2 (5 bases). CDR3 length: 16 residues. In germline, CDR1 is MNHEY, CDR2 SMNVEV (reference sequence). Trimming shortened V by 3 bases and J by 6 bases, and 19 bases separated the two germline ends. As DNA, the CDR3 is TGTGCCAGCAGTTTCTTACGCGGGCGTAGTCAGGATACGCAGTATTTT. This gives the protein CASSFLRGRSQDTQYF.

The chain is built from TRBV6-5 and TRBJ1-2, with 11 nucleotides matching TRBD1. The junction had 7 bases not matched to a gene; V was cut back by 10 bases and J by 0 bases. This CDR3 is 15 amino acids long. Germline V lookup: CDR1 MNHEY, CDR2 SVGAGI. In DNA form, the CDR3 reads TGTGCCACCTGGGACAGGGGGAAGCCTAACTATGGCTACACCTTC. Translation gives CATWDRGKPNYGYTF.

This clone was seen a single time. The chain links TRBV10-3 to TRBJ2-7; 7 bases align to TRBD1. Trimming took 4 bases from V and 3 from J; bases not matched to a gene: 6. This CDR3 is built from 14 residues. CDR1 is ENHRY and CDR2 is SYGVKD in the germline V gene. The CDR3 loop reads CAISATGLSYEQYF. The CDR3 coding sequence is TGTGCCATCAGTGCGACAGGGTTAAGCTACGAGCAGTACTTC.